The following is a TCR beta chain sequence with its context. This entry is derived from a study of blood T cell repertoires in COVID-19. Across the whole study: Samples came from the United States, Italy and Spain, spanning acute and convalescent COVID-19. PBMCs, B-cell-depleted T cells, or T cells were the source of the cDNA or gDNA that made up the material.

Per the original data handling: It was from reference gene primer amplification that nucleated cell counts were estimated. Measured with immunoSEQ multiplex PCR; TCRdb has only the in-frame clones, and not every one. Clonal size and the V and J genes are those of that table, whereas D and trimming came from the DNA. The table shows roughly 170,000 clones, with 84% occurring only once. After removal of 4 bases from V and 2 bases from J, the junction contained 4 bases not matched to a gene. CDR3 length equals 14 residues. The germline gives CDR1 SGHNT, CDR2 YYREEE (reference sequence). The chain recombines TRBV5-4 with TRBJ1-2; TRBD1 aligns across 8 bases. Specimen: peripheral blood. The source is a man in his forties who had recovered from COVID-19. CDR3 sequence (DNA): TGTGCCAGCAGCGCGGGACAGGAGAACTATGGCTACACCTTC. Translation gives CASSAGQENYGYTF. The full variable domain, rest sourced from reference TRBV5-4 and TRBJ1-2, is ETGVTQSPTHLIKTRGQQVTLRCSSQSGHNTVSWYQQALGQGPQFIFQYYREEENGRGNFPPRFSGLQFPNYSSELNVNALELDDSALYLCASSAGQENYGYTFGSGTRLTVV.